A single sample gave rise to the 2 T cell receptor beta chains below, sequenced in a study of blood T cell repertoires in COVID-19. The repertoire was sequenced with immunoSEQ multiplex PCR; TCRdb's copy has only in-frame clones and lacks some. Of roughly 160,000 clones listed, roughly 80% are singletons. The sequencing input was PBMCs or T cells enriched from blood (not recorded which). The receptors were sampled from a woman aged 40 to 50 with acute COVID-19.

This clone was found once. This sequence joins TRBV6-5 and TRBJ1-2, with D possibly matching TRBD1 (5 bases). Germline V gives CDR1 MNHEY, CDR2 SVGAGI. CDR3 size: 14 residues. Trimming stripped 6 bases from V and 3 bases from J, with 14 bases between. The CDR3 DNA is TGTGCCAGCAGCCTGACAGACCGCGACTATGGCTACACCTTC. This encodes CASSLTDRDYGYTF.

The chain uses TRBV9 and TRBJ2-3; 7 bases line up with TRBD2. The CDR3 is 15 residues long. Germline values: CDR1 SGDLS, CDR2 YYNGEE. V lost 2 bases, J lost 0 bases, and 3 bases stayed unmatched. The CDR3 DNA is TGTGCCAGCAGCGTGCTAGCGGCTAGCACAGATACGCAGTATTTT. This translates into CASSVLAASTDTQYF. Full variable domain (outside the CDR3, taken from reference TRBV9 and TRBJ2-3): DSGVTQTPKHLITATGQRVTLRCSPRSGDLSVYWYQQSLDQGLQFLIQYYNGEERAKGNILERFSAQQFPDLHSELNLSSLELGDSALYFCASSVLAASTDTQYFGPGTRLTVL.